The 13 T cell receptor beta chains listed next were all sequenced from one sample in a study (dated by TCRdb to the mid-2010s). Cells that were CD4+CD25+CD127-/low were isolated as Tregs. Libraries were prepared through 5' RACE. TCRdb shows the sequencer as Illumina MiSeq. TCRdb trimmed public reads at Q25 via fastp, called clones via MiXCR and kept in-frame beta chains. Identical CDR3 protein sequences are pooled into one entry, listed with their most common genes and DNA. This sample has about 55,000 distinct CDR3 sequences in its table, and around 21% of those were observed once. Jointly, the top ten make up 3.2% of the sample. The sequencing sample was made of tumor-infiltrating Tregs sorted from the breast tumor. Source of these receptors: a female donor with breast cancer.

The chain joins TRBV5-1 to TRBJ2-3; 9 bases match TRBD1. With 4 bases clipped from V and 2 bases from J, the junction kept 8 bases outside the gene matches. CDR3 size: 16 residues. Germline V gives CDR1 SGHRS, CDR2 YFSETQ. The DNA for the CDR3 is TGCGCCAGCAGCCCCTGGGACAGGGTCGCCACAGATACGCAGTATTTT. Translation: CASSPWDRVATDTQYF. Full variable domain (missing parts from reference TRBV5-1 and TRBJ2-3): KAGVTQTPRYLIKTRGQQVTLSCSPISGHRSVSWYQQTPGQGLQFLFEYFSETQRNKGNFPGRFSGRQFSNSRSEMNVSTLELGDSALYLCASSPWDRVATDTQYFGPGTRLTVL.

This clonotype was observed a handful of times. The rearrangement joins TRBV5-1 to TRBJ2-7, with D tentatively TRBD1 or TRBD2 (5 bases each). Trimming shortened V by 3 bases and J by 0 bases, and 16 bases separated the two germline ends. There are 16 residues in the CDR3. CDR1 SGHRS and CDR2 YFSETQ come from the germline V gene. In DNA form, the CDR3 reads TGCGCCAGCAGCTCCATGGTGGGGGTGGGCTCCTACGAGCAGTACTTC. It encodes CASSSMVGVGSYEQYF.

This clonotype was counted many times. The V gene is TRBV6-1, the J gene TRBJ2-1; a weak D match, TRBD2 (6 bases). The CDR3 covers 13 residues. V lost 7 bases, J lost 9 bases, and 16 bases lay in between. Per germline, CDR1 MNHNS and CDR2 SASEGT. CDR3 nucleotides: TGTGCCAGCACCAACACCTTGGGAGGTGAGCAGTTCTTC. It is translated as CASTNTLGGEQFF.

The chain employs TRBV7-2 and TRBJ2-7; the D is unclear. This CDR3 region has 13 residues. Germline V gives CDR1 SGHTA, CDR2 FQGNSA. V lost 8 bases and J lost 2, with 13 bases in between. CDR3 sequence: CASGRRDPYEQYF. CDR3 DNA sequence: TGTGCCAGCGGTCGAAGGGATCCCTACGAGCAGTACTTC.

The rearrangement joins TRBV7-9 to TRBJ2-7; TRBD1 agrees at 7 bases. Unmatched junction bases numbered 5, after V lost 4 bases and J lost 2 bases. CDR3 size: 14 residues. Germline values: CDR1 SEHNR, CDR2 FQNEAQ (reference sequence). The chain's CDR3 is CASSSGQPPYEQYF. The CDR3 nucleotides are TGTGCCAGCAGCTCGGGACAGCCTCCCTACGAGCAGTACTTC.

This clonotype was counted many times. The gene calls are TRBV7-2 and TRBJ1-5; 7 bases fit TRBD1. The CDR3 consists of 14 residues. With V trimmed by 5 bases and J by 7 bases, 8 bases remained unmatched. Germline-derived CDR1 and CDR2 are SGHTA and FQGNSA. The DNA for the CDR3 is TGTGCCAGCAGCGGACAGGTTGGGGGACAGCCCCAGCATTTT. This gives the protein CASSGQVGGQPQHF. Full variable domain (remainder filled in from reference TRBV7-2 and TRBJ1-5): GAGVSQSPSNKVTEKGKDVELRCDPISGHTALYWYRQSLGQGLEFLIYFQGNSAPDKSGLPSDRFSAERTGGSVSTLTIQRTQQEDSAVYLCASSGQVGGQPQHFGDGTRLSIL.

V gene TRBV29-1 combines with J gene TRBJ2-7; D is perhaps TRBD2 (5 bases). V lost 4 bases, J lost 0 bases, and 13 bases lay in between. This CDR3 spans 14 amino acids. Per the germline V gene, CDR1 is SQVTM and CDR2 is ANQGSEA. The DNA of the CDR3 is TGCAGCGTTGCCCGGGCGGGTAGCTCCTACGAGCAGTACTTC. It translates to CSVARAGSSYEQYF.

This clonotype was detected ten times or more. V is TRBV7-2 and J is TRBJ1-6, with 7 bases lining up with TRBD1. The CDR3 length is 15 residues. The V gene's germline CDR1 is SGHTA and CDR2 FQGNSA. With 3 bases clipped from V and 7 bases from J, the junction kept 6 bases outside the gene matches. CDR3 bases: TGTGCCAGCAGCTTTCGACAGGGTATCAATTCACCCCTCCACTTT. It translates to CASSFRQGINSPLHF.

This clonotype was seen many times. V usage is TRBV5-1 and J usage is TRBJ2-7; maybe TRBD2 (5 bases). The germline CDR1 and CDR2 sequences are SGHRS and YFSETQ. This CDR3 comprises 13 residues. Trimming pared 2 bases from V and 13 bases from J, leaving 19 bases between. The CDR3 bases are TGCGCCAGCAGCTTTTCTGGCCAGAGGGTTCCCTACTTC. It is translated as CASSFSGQRVPYF.

The chain is built from TRBV5-5 and TRBJ1-2; TRBD1 agrees at 8 bases. This CDR3 has 16 amino acids. Trimming cost V 4 bases and J 5 bases; bases outside gene matches: 13. Germline CDR1 is SGHKS and CDR2 is YYEKEE (reference sequence). This CDR3 is CASSTLGQGVRYGYTF. In DNA, the CDR3 is TGTGCCAGCAGCACCCTAGGACAGGGCGTACGATATGGCTACACCTTC.

This sequence joins TRBV20-1 and TRBJ2-7; TRBD2 matches 7 bases. CDR1 and CDR2 (germline): DFQATT, SNEGSKA (reference sequence). J gave up 4 bases and V 6 bases, and 9 bases lay outside the gene matches. The CDR3 spans 13 residues. CDR3 bases: TGCAGTGCCGGCGGGAGAGCCAAGTACGAGCAGTACTTC. Translating it yields CSAGGRAKYEQYF.

The rearrangement uses TRBV5-1 and TRBJ2-1; D is perhaps TRBD1 (6 bases). The V gene's germline CDR1 is SGHRS and CDR2 YFSETQ. The CDR3 is 14 amino acids. V was cut by 3 bases and J by 5 bases, with 12 bases left in between. CDR3 DNA sequence: TGCGCCAGCAGCTCCGGACAGTATCACAATGAGCAGTTCTTC. Translated: CASSSGQYHNEQFF.

V is TRBV20-1 and J is TRBJ2-2; D is undetermined. Germline CDR1 and CDR2: DFQATT and SNEGSKA (reference sequence). The CDR3 has 14 residues. Trimming removed 6 bases at V and 0 bases at J, with 11 bases between. In DNA form, the CDR3 reads TGCAGTGCGAAGGACCGAACGAACACCGGGGAGCTGTTTTTT. Amino acid sequence: CSAKDRTNTGELFF.